This entry features one TCR beta chain sequence. This sample was taken from a study of blood T cell repertoires in COVID-19. Study at large: Sources were T cells, B-cell-depleted T cells, or PBMCs; the material itself was cDNA or gDNA.

CDR1 is LNHDA and CDR2 is SQIVND in the germline V gene (reference sequence). This CDR3 has 15 amino acids. V was cut by 7 bases and J by 2 bases, with 18 bases left in between. Original processing notes: Estimates of nucleated cell counts were drawn from the amplification of reference gene primers. Sequencing used immunoSEQ multiplex PCR; TCRdb keeps in-frame clones, though not all of them. V, J and clone size are taken as reported in that table, and D and trimming were inferred from the DNA itself. The sample carries roughly 72,000 clones, under 90% recorded once. This sequence originates from a human donor in a cohort sampled during active COVID-19. V gene TRBV19 combines with J gene TRBJ2-7, with a tentative D call TRBD1 (6 bases). Sequenced sample: peripheral blood. The CDR3 region has the DNA TGTGCCAGTACCCCTGCCTGGGGGCAAACCTACGAGCAGTACTTC. As protein: CASTPAWGQTYEQYF.